The present T cell receptor beta chain was sequenced within a study of T cells after yellow fever vaccination. Findings and caveats of the study: Boosting was followed by the reappearance of most primary-vaccination clones (around 95% CD4, 88% CD8). Abundant bulk-derived clonotypes could contaminate FACS-sorted repertoires. A secondary response was less intense yet reached its peak sooner, at day 5 versus 15.

This clonotype was seen a handful of times. Antigen unknown. The V end lost 4 bases, the J end lost 4 bases, and 14 bases lay between the germline ends. The germline V gene encodes CDR1 SNHLY and CDR2 FYNNEI. The CDR3 runs to 15 residues. 5'RACE template switching added a universal primer site and UMIs to TCR cDNA. TCRdb reprocessed the 5' RACE reads via MiXCR and lists one record per CDR3 protein. This table has about 120,000 distinct CDR3 sequences, approximately 16% appearing once. The chain couples TRBV2 to TRBJ1-5; D gene unclear. The TCR originated in a man younger than 35 who received the YFV17D yellow fever vaccine. The sequenced sample was CD8+ T cells sorted from PBMCs, obtained 5 days after the yellow fever booster vaccination. For the CDR3, the DNA is TGTGCCAGCAGTGTGTCCCTGAATCCTAATCAGCCCCAGCATTTT. Translation: CASSVSLNPNQPQHF.